These 26 T cell receptor beta chains were all obtained from the same sample, sequenced in a study of cytomegalovirus exposure and HLA in healthy donors. PCR was performed using 60 Vbeta and 13 Jbeta primers. Clones were sequenced by immunoSEQ multiplex PCR, and TCRdb holds only the in-frame ones, with some missing. The table records approximately 160,000 clones, approximately 73% of them present only once. The sequencing input was PBMCs. These receptors were collected from a man over 45 in good health and CMV-seronegative.

The CDR3 loop reads CASSLRAGGRTGELFF. CDR3 DNA sequence: TGCGCCAGCAGCCTGAGAGCGGGGGGCCGGACCGGGGAGCTGTTTTTT. V is TRBV5-1 and J is TRBJ2-2; 9 bases line up with TRBD2. The CDR3 spans 16 residues. After removal of 4 bases from V and 5 bases from J, the junction contained 9 bases not matched to a gene. Germline lookup yields CDR1 SGHRS and CDR2 YFSETQ.

The V gene is TRBV4-2, the J gene TRBJ2-7; 16 bases agree with TRBD2. J gave up 5 bases and V 3 bases, and 4 bases lay outside the gene matches. The CDR3 length is 16 residues. From germline, CDR1 is LGHNA and CDR2 YNFKEQ. The CDR3 is CASSQGLAGGQDEQYF. CDR3 sequence (DNA): TGTGCCAGCAGCCAGGGACTAGCGGGGGGGCAGGACGAGCAGTACTTC.

The chain joins TRBV19 to TRBJ2-5, with D perhaps TRBD2 (6 bases). Germline assignment: CDR1 LNHDA and CDR2 SQIVND (reference sequence). The V and J ends lost 7 bases and 7 bases respectively, with 25 bases between them. This CDR3 is 16 amino acids long. The CDR3, as DNA: TGTGCCAGTACCTCTCTACGGGACTCCCAAGGTCGGACCCAGTACTTC. Translated: CASTSLRDSQGRTQYF. The whole variable domain, remainder taken from reference TRBV19 and TRBJ2-5, is DGGITQSPKYLFRKEGQNVTLSCEQNLNHDAMYWYRQDPGQGLRLIYYSQIVNDFQKGDIAEGYSVSREKKESFPLTVTSAQKNPTAFYLCASTSLRDSQGRTQYFGPGTRLLVL.

The chain links TRBV18 to TRBJ1-5; possible D gene TRBD1, 6 bases. Germline V lookup: CDR1 KGHSH, CDR2 LQKENI. Trimming removed 4 bases from V and 9 bases from J, with 25 bases in between. This CDR3 region has 17 residues. CDR3 region: CASSRTKRDTTAWPQHF. DNA of the CDR3: TGTGCCAGCTCACGGACAAAGCGGGACACAACCGCCTGGCCCCAGCATTTT.

This chain connects TRBV2 to TRBJ1-6, with D perhaps TRBD1 (5 bases). Trimming took 7 bases from V and 2 from J, leaving 12 bases between them. The CDR3 loop spans 15 amino acids. Germline-derived CDR1 and CDR2 are SNHLY and FYNNEI. The CDR3: CASTRGVAYNSPLHF. CDR3 in DNA: TGTGCCAGCACGCGGGGGGTGGCCTATAATTCACCCCTCCACTTT.

The gene calls are TRBV6-5 and TRBJ1-2; possibly TRBD1 for D (6 bases). CDR3 size: 12 residues. The V gene lost 8 bases and the J gene lost 8 bases, with 15 bases spanning the gap. Looked up from germline, CDR1 is MNHEY and CDR2 is SVGAGI. The chain's CDR3 is CASGARTEGYTF. CDR3 DNA sequence: TGTGCCAGCGGGGCGCGGACAGAGGGCTACACCTTC.

CDR3 protein: CASSEPGLRGSTDTQYF. For the CDR3, the DNA is TGTGCCAGCAGTGAACCTGGCCTGCGGGGGAGCACAGATACGCAGTATTTT. The V call is TRBV6-1, the J call TRBJ2-3; the match to TRBD2 covers 7 bases. V trimming: 2 bases; J trimming: 0 bases; junction bases outside the gene matches: 8. The CDR3 covers 17 residues. Germline values: CDR1 MNHNS, CDR2 SASEGT.

V is TRBV11-2 and J is TRBJ1-1, with D perhaps matching TRBD1 (6 bases). V lost 4 bases to trimming and J lost 6 bases, with 21 bases between them. Germline V lookup: CDR1 SGHAT, CDR2 FQNNGV. The CDR3 extends over 16 amino acids. The CDR3 DNA reads TGTGCCAGCAGCTCCTTGGCGACAGGATTTACCCCTGAAGCTTTCTTT. Translation: CASSSLATGFTPEAFF.

The gene calls are TRBV7-5 and TRBJ2-1; no DNA check was done on the table's D call, TRBD2. TRBV7-5 is recorded as a pseudogene. The CDR3 totals 17 residues. CDR3 bases: TGTGTCAGAAGCTTAACCTCGGACTGTCGAAAAGACAATGAGCAGTTCTTC. The encoded protein is CVRSLTSDCRKDNEQFF.

V and J are TRBV9 and TRBJ1-2; no firm D call. Trimming stripped 4 bases from V and 4 bases from J, with 20 bases between. The CDR3 totals 16 residues. Germline CDR1 reads SGDLS; CDR2 reads YYNGEE. CDR3 in amino acids: CASSTRGGSNGYGYTF. CDR3 DNA sequence: TGTGCCAGCAGCACAAGAGGAGGGTCTAACGGCTATGGCTACACCTTC. Filled out from reference TRBV9 and TRBJ1-2, the complete variable domain reads DSGVTQTPKHLITATGQRVTLRCSPRSGDLSVYWYQQSLDQGLQFLIQYYNGEERAKGNILERFSAQQFPDLHSELNLSSLELGDSALYFCASSTRGGSNGYGYTFGSGTRLTVV.

The chain's CDR3 is CASSLTVADTQYF. CDR3 nucleotides: TGTGCCAGCAGCCTAACGGTCGCAGATACGCAGTATTTT. The chain is built from TRBV27 and TRBJ2-3; D not certain. V was trimmed by 6 bases and J by 4 bases, leaving 11 bases between them. CDR1 MNHEY and CDR2 SMNVEV come from the germline V gene (reference sequence). CDR3 length: 13 amino acids.

Written as DNA, the CDR3 is TGTGCCAGCAGTTGGACAGGGGGAAGCGAAAAACTGTTTTTT. Encoded protein: CASSWTGGSEKLFF. V gene TRBV6-5 combines with J gene TRBJ1-4, with 10 positions matching TRBD1. Germline-derived CDR1 and CDR2 are MNHEY and SVGAGI. The CDR3 has 14 amino acids. V was clipped by 4 bases and J by 8 bases; unmatched bases: 4.

This sequence joins TRBV6-1 and TRBJ2-1, with TRBD2 matching 10 bases. The CDR3 totals 15 residues. Trimming took 4 bases from V and 6 from J; bases not matched to a gene: 6. Germline assignment: CDR1 MNHNS and CDR2 SASEGT. As DNA, the CDR3 is TGTGCCAGCAGTGCCCCTAGCGGGGGAATCAATGAGCAGTTCTTC. Translating it yields CASSAPSGGINEQFF.

The chain is built from TRBV6-4 and TRBJ1-1; a weak D match, TRBD1 (5 bases). CDR1 and CDR2 from the germline V gene are MRHNA and SNTAGT. Deletions cut 0 bases from V and 3 bases from J, with 26 bases between. The CDR3 runs 20 residues. The CDR3 bases are TGTGCCAGCAGTGACTCAGCGGGCGGGGAGGGGCTGTTTTTCGACACTGAAGCTTTCTTT. Encoded protein: CASSDSAGGEGLFFDTEAFF.

This chain joins TRBV27 and TRBJ2-7; 10 bases agree with TRBD1. V was pared by 5 bases and J by 3 bases, with 7 bases of the junction left unmatched. Per germline, CDR1 MNHEY and CDR2 SMNVEV (reference sequence). There are 15 residues in the CDR3. The CDR3: CASSAGTGEGYEQYF. The CDR3 DNA reads as TGTGCCAGCAGTGCCGGGACAGGGGAAGGCTACGAGCAGTACTTC.

The chain recombines TRBV2 with TRBJ2-5; 10 bases match TRBD2. Germline lookup yields CDR1 SNHLY and CDR2 FYNNEI. This CDR3 has 15 amino acids. V gave up 2 bases and J gave up 4 bases; unmatched junction bases: 4. The CDR3 loop is CASSEPSGGAETQYF. CDR3 in DNA: TGTGCCAGCAGTGAACCCAGCGGGGGGGCAGAGACCCAGTACTTC.

This chain connects TRBV18 to TRBJ2-5; D not resolved. CDR1 and CDR2 from the germline V gene are KGHSH and LQKENI. CDR3 size: 11 residues. The V and J ends lost 6 bases and 7 bases respectively, with 9 bases between them. The CDR3 DNA reads as TGTGCCAGCTCCCCGCCCGGGACCCAGTACTTC. Residues: CASSPPGTQYF.

In this sample, this clone turned up a few times. The chain couples TRBV5-4 to TRBJ2-5; 7 bases line up with TRBD1. Trimming removed 4 bases from V and 2 bases from J; junction bases left unmatched: 2. Per the germline V gene, CDR1 is SGHNT and CDR2 is YYREEE (reference sequence). The CDR3 runs to 13 residues. DNA of the CDR3: TGTGCCAGCAGCACGGGACAGCAAGAGACCCAGTACTTC. Encoded protein: CASSTGQQETQYF. The variable domain in full, with the rest retrieved from reference TRBV5-4 and TRBJ2-5, is ETGVTQSPTHLIKTRGQQVTLRCSSQSGHNTVSWYQQALGQGPQFIFQYYREEENGRGNFPPRFSGLQFPNYSSELNVNALELDDSALYLCASSTGQQETQYFGPGTRLLVL.

This clone was counted only a few times. The chain is built from TRBV5-1 and TRBJ2-1; tentative D call: TRBD1 (6 bases). The germline V gene encodes CDR1 SGHRS and CDR2 YFSETQ. The V gene lost 0 bases and the J gene lost 4 bases, with 11 bases spanning the gap. The CDR3 covers 15 residues. The DNA of the CDR3 is TGCGCCAGCAGCTTGGTACAGGGCAAGTACAATGAGCAGTTCTTC. As protein: CASSLVQGKYNEQFF. Filled out from reference TRBV5-1 and TRBJ2-1, the complete variable domain reads KAGVTQTPRYLIKTRGQQVTLSCSPISGHRSVSWYQQTPGQGLQFLFEYFSETQRNKGNFPGRFSGRQFSNSRSEMNVSTLELGDSALYLCASSLVQGKYNEQFFGPGTRLTVL.

J is TRBJ2-1 and V is TRBV10-2; 8 positions agree with TRBD2. V was pared by 1 base and J by 7 bases, with 6 bases of the junction left unmatched. CDR1 and CDR2 (germline): WSHSY, SAAADI. The CDR3 extends over 15 amino acids. The CDR3 DNA follows: TGCGCCAGCAGTGAGTTCGGGGGGGGACCTAATGAGCAGTTCTTC. It yields the protein CASSEFGGGPNEQFF.

This chain links TRBV6-1 with TRBJ2-7; the match to TRBD1 covers 8 bases. The CDR3 extends over 14 amino acids. The junction had 10 bases not matched to a gene; V was cut back by 10 bases and J by 2 bases. Germline-derived CDR1 and CDR2 are MNHNS and SASEGT. CDR3 in DNA: TGTGCCACACTATGGACAGGGCCTACCTACGAGCAGTACTTC. It translates to CATLWTGPTYEQYF.

The chain couples TRBV15 to TRBJ1-5, with no clear D. Germline CDR1 and CDR2: LNHNV and YYDKDF (reference sequence). The V gene lost 0 bases and the J gene lost 4 bases, with 7 bases spanning the gap. The CDR3 contains 14 residues. The CDR3 DNA sequence: TGTGCCACCAGCAGAGAGGCGGAGAATCAGCCCCAGCATTTT. Residues: CATSREAENQPQHF. The full variable domain, its missing parts supplied by reference TRBV15 and TRBJ1-5, is DAMVIQNPRYQVTQFGKPVTLSCSQTLNHNVMYWYQQKSSQAPKLLFHYYDKDFNNEADTPDNFQSRRPNTSFCFLDIRSPGLGDTAMYLCATSREAENQPQHFGDGTRLSIL.

J is TRBJ2-2 and V is TRBV7-3, with 8 bases identical to TRBD2. This CDR3 has 18 amino acids. Trimming cost V 4 bases and J 6 bases; bases outside gene matches: 16. Germline CDR1 is SGHTA and CDR2 is FQGTGA. CDR3 sequence (DNA): TGTGCCAGCAGCTCGGTCGGGAGGGTCGGGGGTAACGCCGGGGAGCTGTTTTTT. This gives the protein CASSSVGRVGGNAGELFF.

The J gene is TRBJ2-1, the V gene TRBV2; D unresolved. The CDR3 covers 13 residues. The V end lost 4 bases, the J end lost 9 bases, and 13 bases lay between the germline ends. Germline V gives CDR1 SNHLY, CDR2 FYNNEI. The CDR3 bases are TGTGCCAGCAGTGTTGCGGAGTCGGGTGAGCAGTTCTTC. This sequence encodes CASSVAESGEQFF.

This chain joins TRBV6-5 and TRBJ1-3; no clear D. The CDR3 sequence is 16 residues long. The V end was cut by 0 bases, the J end by 3 bases, with 12 bases between. CDR1 and CDR2 from the germline V gene are MNHEY and SVGAGI. The CDR3 here is CASSYSTGRVGNTIYF. Written as DNA, the CDR3 is TGTGCCAGCAGTTACTCGACGGGGAGGGTTGGAAACACCATATATTTT.

This chain connects TRBV19 to TRBJ1-6; 8 bases map to TRBD1. V trimming: 11 bases; J trimming: 9 bases; junction bases outside the gene matches: 15. Germline V lookup: CDR1 LNHDA, CDR2 SQIVND (reference sequence). The length of the CDR3 is 15 residues. This CDR3 reads CASRDRMGLGSPLHF. The DNA for the CDR3 is TGTGCCTCCCGGGACAGGATGGGGTTAGGTTCACCCCTCCACTTT.